The next 9 T cell receptor beta chains were all read from a single sample in a study of blood T cell repertoires in COVID-19. Clones were read by immunoSEQ multiplex PCR, and TCRdb kept only the in-frame ones, dropping some. The data contain under 120,000 clones, 70% to 85% of them singletons. Sample: peripheral blood. The source of these receptors is a man between 65 and 79 years old with active or convalescent COVID-19.

This clone was picked up many times. This chain links TRBV18 with TRBJ2-3; possible D gene TRBD1, 6 bases. This CDR3 has 14 residues. Germline V lookup: CDR1 KGHSH, CDR2 LQKENI. Trimming left V 1 base short and J 3 bases short, with 8 bases between. For the CDR3, the DNA is TGTGCCAGCTCACCACTCGGACAGACAGATACGCAGTATTTT. This gives the protein CASSPLGQTDTQYF.

The chain carries TRBV7-3 and TRBJ2-7; the D gene is possibly TRBD1 (5 bases). The CDR3 loop spans 13 amino acids. The germline V and J ends were trimmed by 3 bases and 7 bases, with 13 bases remaining between them. Germline values: CDR1 SGHTA, CDR2 FQGTGA. CDR3: CASSFSRDGEQYF. CDR3 in DNA: TGTGCCAGCAGCTTTTCCAGGGATGGAGAGCAGTACTTC.

The V call is TRBV12-3 or TRBV12-4, the J call TRBJ2-2; tentative D call: TRBD2 (5 bases). V shed 11 bases and J shed 4 bases, with 11 bases lying between them. The CDR3 spans 12 residues. In nucleotides, the CDR3 is TGTGCCGGGAGCAGTGCCACCGGGGAGCTGTTTTTT. As protein: CAGSSATGELFF.

This clone was counted once. The genes are TRBV4-1 and TRBJ2-7; 11 bases fit TRBD2. CDR3 length: 17 amino acids. V was pared by 4 bases and J by 1 base, with 9 bases of the junction left unmatched. CDR1 and CDR2 (germline): MGHRA, YSYEKL. CDR3 region: CASSPPYSGRASYEQYF. CDR3 nucleotides: TGCGCCAGCAGCCCCCCCTATAGCGGGAGGGCGTCCTACGAGCAGTACTTC.

This clone was seen a single time. The chain uses TRBV3-1 (or the pseudogene TRBV3-2) and TRBJ2-1, with TRBD2 matching over 9 bases. Germline V lookup: CDR1 LGHDT, CDR2 YNNKEL (reference sequence). CDR3 length: 16 amino acids. With 4 bases clipped from V and 8 bases from J, the junction kept 12 bases outside the gene matches. CDR3 coding DNA: TGTGCCAGCAGCCCCAGGGCGGGACTAGCTAACTATGAGCAGTTCTTC. Its translation is CASSPRAGLANYEQFF.

The chain is built from TRBV5-1 and TRBJ1-2; D might be TRBD1 (5 bases). CDR1 SGHRS and CDR2 YFSETQ come from the germline V gene. This CDR3 has 13 residues. Trimming pared 0 bases from V and 8 bases from J, leaving 11 bases between. The DNA of the CDR3 is TGCGCCAGCAGCTTGGCGCAGGGTGTCGGCTACACCTTC. Translating it yields CASSLAQGVGYTF.

The chain carries TRBV5-6 and TRBJ1-1; D unclear. Deletions cut 2 bases from V and 1 base from J, with 6 bases between. CDR3 length: 13 amino acids. Germline V gene lookup returns CDR1 SGHDT and CDR2 YYEEEE. DNA of the CDR3: TGTGCCAGCAGCTTCTCTACGAACACTGAAGCTTTCTTT. As protein: CASSFSTNTEAFF.

V gene TRBV4-1 combines with J gene TRBJ2-1; 7 bases are shared with TRBD2. The CDR3 has 16 amino acids. V was pared by 3 bases and J by 0 bases, with 5 bases of the junction left unmatched. CDR1 is MGHRA, CDR2 YSYEKL, per germline. CDR3 in amino acids: CASSQSSGFSYNEQFF. CDR3 in DNA: TGCGCCAGCAGCCAGTCTAGCGGATTCTCCTACAATGAGCAGTTCTTC.

The rearrangement uses TRBV28 and TRBJ1-2, with D possibly matching TRBD1 (5 bases). The CDR3 is 15 residues long. CDR1 and CDR2 from the germline V gene are MDHEN and SYDVKM. Trimming left V 3 bases short and J 4 bases short, with 15 bases between. Written as DNA, the CDR3 is TGTGCCAGCAGTTTCGAAGCAGGGAGGGTCTATGGCTACACCTTC. As protein: CASSFEAGRVYGYTF.